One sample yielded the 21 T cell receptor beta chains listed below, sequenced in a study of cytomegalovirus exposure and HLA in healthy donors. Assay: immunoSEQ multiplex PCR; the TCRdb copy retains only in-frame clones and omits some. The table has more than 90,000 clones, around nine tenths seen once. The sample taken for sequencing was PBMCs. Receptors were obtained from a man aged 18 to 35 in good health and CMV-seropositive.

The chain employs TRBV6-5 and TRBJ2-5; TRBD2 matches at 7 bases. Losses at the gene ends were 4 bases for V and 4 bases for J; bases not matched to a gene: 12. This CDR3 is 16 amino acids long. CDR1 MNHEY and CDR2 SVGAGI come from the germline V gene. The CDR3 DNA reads TGTGCCAGCAGTTCGCTGTTAAGGGGCGGGGGAGAGACCCAGTACTTC. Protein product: CASSSLLRGGGETQYF.

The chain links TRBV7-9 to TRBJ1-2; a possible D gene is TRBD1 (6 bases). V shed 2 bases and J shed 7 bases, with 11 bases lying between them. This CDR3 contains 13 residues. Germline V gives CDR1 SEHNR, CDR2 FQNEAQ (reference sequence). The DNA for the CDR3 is TGTGCCAGCAGCTTACAGGGGCCGGGTGGCTACACCTTC. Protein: CASSLQGPGGYTF.

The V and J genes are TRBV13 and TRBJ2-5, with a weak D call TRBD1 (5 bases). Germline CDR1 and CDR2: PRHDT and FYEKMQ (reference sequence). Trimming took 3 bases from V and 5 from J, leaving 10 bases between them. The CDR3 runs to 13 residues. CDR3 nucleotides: TGTGCCAGCAGCTTCAGGGATCGGGAGACCCAGTACTTC. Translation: CASSFRDRETQYF.

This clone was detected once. CDR3 in amino acids: CASSRGQGFGYNEQFF. Written as DNA, the CDR3 is TGCGCCAGCAGCCGGGGACAGGGTTTTGGGTACAATGAGCAGTTCTTC. The chain uses TRBV4-1 and TRBJ2-1; 9 nucleotides align to TRBD1. CDR3 length: 16 amino acids. CDR1 MGHRA and CDR2 YSYEKL come from the germline V gene. V dropped 4 bases and J dropped 4; count of bases not matched to a gene: 8.

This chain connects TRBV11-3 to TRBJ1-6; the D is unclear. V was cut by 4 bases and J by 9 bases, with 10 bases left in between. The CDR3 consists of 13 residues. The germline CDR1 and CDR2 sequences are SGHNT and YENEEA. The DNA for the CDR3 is TGTGCCAGCAGCTCTACCAATAGTTCACCCCTCCACTTT. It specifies CASSSTNSSPLHF.

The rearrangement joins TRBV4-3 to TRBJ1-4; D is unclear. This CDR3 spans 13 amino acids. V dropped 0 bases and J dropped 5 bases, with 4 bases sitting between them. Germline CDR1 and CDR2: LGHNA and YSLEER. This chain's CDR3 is CASSQDGNEKLFF. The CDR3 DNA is TGCGCCAGCAGCCAAGACGGGAATGAAAAACTGTTTTTT.

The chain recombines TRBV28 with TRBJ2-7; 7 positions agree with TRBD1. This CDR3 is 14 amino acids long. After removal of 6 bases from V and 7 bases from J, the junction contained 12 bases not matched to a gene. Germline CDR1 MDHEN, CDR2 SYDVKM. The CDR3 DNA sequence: TGTGCCAGCAGACCAACCCGGGACAGAAGAGAGCAGTACTTC. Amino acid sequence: CASRPTRDRREQYF.

DNA for the CDR3: TGTGCCAGCAGCTTAGCCCCCGGGACAGACAAGTACTTC. Amino acid sequence: CASSLAPGTDKYF. The chain couples TRBV7-9 to TRBJ2-4; TRBD1 matches at 7 bases. V shed 0 bases and J 14 bases; nucleotides not matched to a gene: 7. Per germline, CDR1 SEHNR and CDR2 FQNEAQ (reference sequence). The CDR3 consists of 13 residues.

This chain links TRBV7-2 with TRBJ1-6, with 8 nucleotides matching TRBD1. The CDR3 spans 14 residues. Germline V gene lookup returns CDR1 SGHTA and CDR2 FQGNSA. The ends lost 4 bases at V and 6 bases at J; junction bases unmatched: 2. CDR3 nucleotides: TGTGCCAGCAGCTCGCAGGGGGCTAATTCACCCCTCCACTTT. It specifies CASSSQGANSPLHF.

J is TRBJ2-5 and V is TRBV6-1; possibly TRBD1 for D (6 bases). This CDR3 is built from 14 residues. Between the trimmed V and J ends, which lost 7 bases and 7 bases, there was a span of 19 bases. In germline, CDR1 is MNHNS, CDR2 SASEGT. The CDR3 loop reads CASTETTGSGTQYF. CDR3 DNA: TGTGCCAGCACCGAGACTACAGGGTCGGGGACCCAGTACTTC.

CDR3: CASSPRVGEGNSPLHF. CDR3 in DNA: TGCGCCAGCAGCCCCAGGGTAGGGGAAGGTAATTCACCCCTCCACTTT. The chain uses TRBV4-1 and TRBJ1-6, with a weak D call TRBD1 (5 bases). The CDR3 is 16 amino acids. CDR1 is MGHRA and CDR2 is YSYEKL in the germline V gene. V was clipped by 4 bases and J by 6 bases, with 16 bases between them.

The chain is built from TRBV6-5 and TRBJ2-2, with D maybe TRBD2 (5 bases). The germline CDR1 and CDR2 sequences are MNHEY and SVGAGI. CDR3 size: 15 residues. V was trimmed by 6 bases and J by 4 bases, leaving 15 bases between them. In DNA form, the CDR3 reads TGTGCCAGCAGCCCCTCGGGGTCGGCCACCGGGGAGCTGTTTTTT. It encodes CASSPSGSATGELFF.

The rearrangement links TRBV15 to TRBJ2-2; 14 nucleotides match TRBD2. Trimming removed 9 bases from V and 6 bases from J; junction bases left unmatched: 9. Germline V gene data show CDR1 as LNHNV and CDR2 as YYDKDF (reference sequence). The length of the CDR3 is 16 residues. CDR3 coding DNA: TGTGCCACAACCAGGACTAGCGGGGGGCGGCCCGGGGAGCTGTTTTTT. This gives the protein CATTRTSGGRPGELFF.

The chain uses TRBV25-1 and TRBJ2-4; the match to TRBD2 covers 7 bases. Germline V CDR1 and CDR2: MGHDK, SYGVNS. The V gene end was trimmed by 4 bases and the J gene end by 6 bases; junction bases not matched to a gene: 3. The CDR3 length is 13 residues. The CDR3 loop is CASSVGGGNIQYF. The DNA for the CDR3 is TGTGCCAGCAGTGTTGGGGGGGGAAACATTCAGTACTTC.

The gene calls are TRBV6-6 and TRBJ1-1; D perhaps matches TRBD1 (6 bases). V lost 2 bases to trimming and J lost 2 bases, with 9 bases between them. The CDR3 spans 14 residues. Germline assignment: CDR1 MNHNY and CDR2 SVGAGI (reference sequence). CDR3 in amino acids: CASSYRGINTEAFF. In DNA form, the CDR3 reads TGTGCCAGCAGTTACAGGGGGATAAACACTGAAGCTTTCTTT.

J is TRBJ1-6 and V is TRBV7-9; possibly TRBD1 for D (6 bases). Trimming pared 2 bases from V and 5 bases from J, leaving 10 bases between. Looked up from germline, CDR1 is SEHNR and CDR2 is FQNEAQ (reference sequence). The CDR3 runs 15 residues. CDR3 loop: CASSLRTDNNSPLHF. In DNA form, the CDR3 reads TGTGCCAGCAGCTTAAGGACAGACAATAATTCACCCCTCCACTTT.

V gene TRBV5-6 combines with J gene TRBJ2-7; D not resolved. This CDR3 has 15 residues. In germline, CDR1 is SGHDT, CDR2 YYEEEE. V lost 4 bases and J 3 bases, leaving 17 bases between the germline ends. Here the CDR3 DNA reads TGTGCCAGCAGCGCTCAGACGGAAGGCGGCTACGAGCAGTACTTC. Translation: CASSAQTEGGYEQYF.

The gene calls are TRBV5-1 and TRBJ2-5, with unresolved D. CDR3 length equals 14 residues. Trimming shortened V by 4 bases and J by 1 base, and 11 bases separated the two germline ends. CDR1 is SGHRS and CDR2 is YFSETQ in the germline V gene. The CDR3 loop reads CASSLRSTQETQYF. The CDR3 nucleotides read TGCGCCAGCAGCCTACGGTCAACCCAAGAGACCCAGTACTTC.

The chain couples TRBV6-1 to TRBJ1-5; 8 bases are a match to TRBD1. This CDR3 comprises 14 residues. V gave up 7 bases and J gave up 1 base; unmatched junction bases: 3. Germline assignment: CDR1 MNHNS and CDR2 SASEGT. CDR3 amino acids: CASNTGGSNQPQHF. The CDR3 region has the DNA TGTGCCAGCAACACAGGGGGAAGCAATCAGCCCCAGCATTTT.

The CDR3 loop is CASSPRGTGINEQFF. As DNA, the CDR3 is TGTGCCAGCAGCCCGCGTGGGACAGGGATAAATGAGCAGTTCTTC. This chain uses TRBV9 with TRBJ2-1; 9 bases are a match to TRBD1. The CDR3 extends over 15 amino acids. J lost 7 bases, V lost 4 bases, and 9 bases had no gene match. Looked up from germline, CDR1 is SGDLS and CDR2 is YYNGEE. Supplemented by reference TRBV9 and TRBJ2-1, the full variable domain reads DSGVTQTPKHLITATGQRVTLRCSPRSGDLSVYWYQQSLDQGLQFLIQYYNGEERAKGNILERFSAQQFPDLHSELNLSSLELGDSALYFCASSPRGTGINEQFFGPGTRLTVL.

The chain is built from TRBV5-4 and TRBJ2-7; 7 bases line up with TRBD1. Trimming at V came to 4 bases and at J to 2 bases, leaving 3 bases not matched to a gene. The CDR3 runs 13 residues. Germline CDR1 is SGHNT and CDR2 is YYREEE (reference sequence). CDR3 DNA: TGTGCCAGCAGCACAGACAGGGCCTACGAGCAGTACTTC. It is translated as CASSTDRAYEQYF.